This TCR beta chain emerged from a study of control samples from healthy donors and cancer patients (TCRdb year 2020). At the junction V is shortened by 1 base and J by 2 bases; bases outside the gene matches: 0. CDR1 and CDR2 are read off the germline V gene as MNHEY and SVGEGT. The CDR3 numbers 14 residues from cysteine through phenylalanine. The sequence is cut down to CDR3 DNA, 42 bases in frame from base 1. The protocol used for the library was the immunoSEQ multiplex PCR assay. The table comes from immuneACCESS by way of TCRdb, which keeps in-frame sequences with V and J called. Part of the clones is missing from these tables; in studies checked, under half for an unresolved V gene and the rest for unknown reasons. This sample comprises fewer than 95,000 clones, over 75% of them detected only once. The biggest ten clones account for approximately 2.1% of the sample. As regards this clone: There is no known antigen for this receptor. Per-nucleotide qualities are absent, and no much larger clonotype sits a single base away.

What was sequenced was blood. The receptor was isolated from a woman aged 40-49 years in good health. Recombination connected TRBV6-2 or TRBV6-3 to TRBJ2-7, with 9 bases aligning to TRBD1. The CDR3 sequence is CASSYWTGAYEQYF. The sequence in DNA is TGTGCCAGCAGTTACTGGACAGGGGCCTACGAGCAGTACTTC.